This T cell receptor (beta chain) was recovered during a study of human T cells and chemical hapten exposure. CDR1 is KGHSH and CDR2 is LQKENI in the germline V gene. Trimming took 5 bases from V and 3 from J, leaving 11 bases between them. The CDR3 length is 14 residues. TCRdb recomputed calls from the RACE reads with MiXCR, one row per CDR3 protein. The sample includes under 100,000 distinct CDR3 sequences, roughly 10% seen only once; the top ten take 2% to 2.5%. There are many counts of this clonotype. Time point given: patch test 2, 6 weeks after DPC sensitization. Regarding treatment: therapeutic diphenylcyclopropenone sensitization with weekly scalp DPC.

The receptor was isolated from a woman in her twenties or thirties with alopecia areata. Some clones in this sample may be carry-over from other donors' samples. V gene TRBV18 combines with J gene TRBJ1-5, with D possibly matching TRBD1 (6 bases). The specimen comprised whole blood, sampled in connection with sensitization to the hapten diphenylcyclopropenone (DPC). The CDR3 here is CASSAGVNNQPQHF. In DNA, the CDR3 is TGTGCCAGCTCAGCAGGGGTTAACAATCAGCCCCAGCATTTT.